One and the same sample provided the 13 T cell receptor beta chains below, sequenced in a study of a mutant IDH1 vaccine in newly diagnosed glioma. Documented time point: baseline, week 1 (first vaccination visit). This sample's treatment: pre-vaccination baseline after standard-of-care therapy. Sequenced by immunoSEQ multiplex PCR; TCRdb stores in-frame clones only, minus some. The sample lists some 90,000 clones, over 70% occurring once. The sequencing here drew on PBMCs, taken from a glioma patient treated with radiotherapy, temozolomide or both. The receptors were gathered from a man aged 35 to 55 with glioma. Some clones in this sample may be carry-over from other donors' samples.

The CDR3 DNA is TGTGCCAGCAGTGTTCAAGGTTCAGAAGAGACCCAGTACTTC. Encoded protein: CASSVQGSEETQYF. The chain joins TRBV2 to TRBJ2-5; no clear D gene. V gave up 4 bases and J gave up 3 bases, with 12 bases separating them. This CDR3 contains 14 residues. Germline V gene sequence: CDR1 SNHLY, CDR2 FYNNEI.

This chain joins TRBV9 and TRBJ2-5, with 8 positions matching TRBD2. CDR3 size: 16 residues. V trimming: 0 bases; J trimming: 2 bases; junction bases outside the gene matches: 6. Germline V CDR1 and CDR2: SGDLS, YYNGEE. The CDR3 here is CASSVDVSGGQETQYF. CDR3 DNA: TGTGCCAGCAGCGTAGACGTGAGCGGGGGACAAGAGACCCAGTACTTC.

The rearrangement uses TRBV30 and TRBJ2-7; D perhaps matches TRBD2 (6 bases). The CDR3 is 12 residues long. Trimming stripped 6 bases from V and 3 bases from J, with 12 bases between. CDR1 GTSNPN and CDR2 SVGIG come from the germline V gene (reference sequence). CDR3 nucleotides: TGTGCCTGCGGGGGTAGGGTCTACGAGCAGTACTTC. It specifies CACGGRVYEQYF.

The J gene is TRBJ2-3, the V gene TRBV29-1; no reliable D call. V dropped 8 bases and J dropped 2 bases, with 14 bases sitting between them. The CDR3 length is 13 residues. The germline CDR1 and CDR2 sequences are SQVTM and ANQGSEA. DNA for the CDR3: TGCAGCCTTACTCGCCCGCTCACAGATACGCAGTATTTT. Its translation: CSLTRPLTDTQYF.

This chain links TRBV6-1 with TRBJ2-5; 9 bases are a match to TRBD1. Germline V gives CDR1 MNHNS, CDR2 SASEGT. With 6 bases clipped from V and 3 bases from J, the junction kept 5 bases outside the gene matches. CDR3 length equals 14 residues. CDR3 amino acids: CASRRQGVEETQYF. The CDR3 nucleotides are TGTGCCAGCAGACGACAGGGGGTGGAAGAGACCCAGTACTTC.

The gene calls are TRBV27 and TRBJ1-2; 7 bases are shared with TRBD1. This CDR3 contains 13 residues. Germline CDR1 and CDR2: MNHEY and SMNVEV (reference sequence). V was pared by 2 bases and J by 8 bases, with 5 bases of the junction left unmatched. In nucleotides, the CDR3 is TGTGCCAGCAGTTTACAAGGGGGCGAGGGCTACACCTTC. It codes for CASSLQGGEGYTF.

This rearrangement joins TRBV23-1 to TRBJ1-6, with D perhaps TRBD1 (5 bases). TRBV23-1 falls under the ORF class, with uncertain function. V was shortened by 7 bases and J by 6 bases, with 22 bases between the two germline ends. CDR3 length: 17 residues. The CDR3 region is CASTRQCPLPSNSPLHF. In DNA, the CDR3 is TGCGCCAGCACCCGACAGTGCCCTCTCCCCAGTAATTCACCCCTCCACTTT.

This sequence joins TRBV27 and TRBJ1-5, with D possibly TRBD1 on 6 matching bases. This CDR3 has 13 amino acids. Germline V gives CDR1 MNHEY, CDR2 SMNVEV (reference sequence). The V and J ends lost 6 bases and 3 bases respectively, with 9 bases between them. The CDR3 spells CASSYRDNQPQHF. CDR3 DNA: TGTGCCAGCAGCTACAGGGACAATCAGCCCCAGCATTTT.

CDR3 sequence: CASSQRRGATEDTQYF. The CDR3, as DNA: TGTGCCAGCAGCCAGCGGCGGGGGGCCACGGAAGATACGCAGTATTTT. The V gene is TRBV4-2, the J gene TRBJ2-3; 8 nucleotides agree with TRBD2. J lost 5 bases, V lost 3 bases, and 10 bases had no gene match. CDR3 length equals 16 residues. Germline loops: CDR1 LGHNA, CDR2 YNFKEQ.

This clone was detected a few times. This rearrangement joins TRBV4-1 to TRBJ2-5; D gene ambiguous. In germline, CDR1 is MGHRA, CDR2 YSYEKL. The germline V and J ends were trimmed by 2 bases and 5 bases, with 12 bases remaining between them. The CDR3 totals 14 residues. The CDR3 protein is CASSQLTNGETQYF. For the CDR3, the DNA is TGCGCCAGCAGCCAACTCACGAACGGGGAGACCCAGTACTTC.

This clone was seen once. The rearrangement links TRBV5-4 to TRBJ2-7; 7 bases agree with TRBD1. Germline assignment: CDR1 SGHNT and CDR2 YYREEE (reference sequence). CDR3 size: 13 residues. Losses at the gene ends were 0 bases for V and 7 bases for J; bases not matched to a gene: 4. The CDR3 DNA follows: TGTGCCAGCAGCTTGGAGGGGGCCGCTGAGCAGTACTTC. Translation: CASSLEGAAEQYF.

The chain uses TRBV19 and TRBJ1-1, with D tentatively TRBD1 (6 bases). CDR3 length equals 13 residues. V was pared by 6 bases and J by 3 bases, with 11 bases between. Germline loops: CDR1 LNHDA, CDR2 SQIVND (reference sequence). The chain's CDR3 is CASSWGRDTEAFF. Written as DNA, the CDR3 is TGTGCCAGTAGCTGGGGGCGGGACACTGAAGCTTTCTTT.

The V and J genes are TRBV18 and TRBJ1-6, with D unresolved. With 8 bases removed from V and 11 bases from J, the gap between germline ends came to 22 bases. The CDR3 loop spans 15 amino acids. Germline V CDR1 and CDR2: KGHSH, LQKENI. The CDR3 DNA is TGTGCCAGCACCACTGACGCGGGCCGATGGGCACCCCTCCACTTT. Translated: CASTTDAGRWAPLHF. The variable domain in full, with the rest retrieved from reference TRBV18 and TRBJ1-6, is NAGVMQNPRHLVRRRGQEARLRCSPMKGHSHVYWYRQLPEEGLKFMVYLQKENIIDESGMPKERFSAEFPKEGPSILRIQQVVRGDSAAYFCASTTDAGRWAPLHFGNGTRLTVT.